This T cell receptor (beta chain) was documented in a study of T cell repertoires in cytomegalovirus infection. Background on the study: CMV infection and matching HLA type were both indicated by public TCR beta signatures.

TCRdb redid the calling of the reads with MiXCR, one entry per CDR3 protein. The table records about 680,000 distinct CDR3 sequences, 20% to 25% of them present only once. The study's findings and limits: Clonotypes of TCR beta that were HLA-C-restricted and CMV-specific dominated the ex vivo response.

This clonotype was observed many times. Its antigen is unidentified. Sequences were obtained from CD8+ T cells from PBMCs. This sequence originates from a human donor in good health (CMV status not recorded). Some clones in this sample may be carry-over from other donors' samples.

CDR3 amino acids: CASSLRPERTNTGELFF. CDR3 sequence (DNA): TGTGCCAGCAGCTTACGTCCGGAACGGACGAACACCGGGGAGCTGTTTTTT. This sequence joins TRBV7-8 and TRBJ2-2; no definite D call. The CDR3 is 17 amino acids. Germline V gene lookup returns CDR1 SGHVS and CDR2 FQNEAQ. Deletions cut 2 bases from V and 0 bases from J, with 13 bases between.